The rows below give T cell receptor beta chains drawn from one sample of a study of tumour-infiltrating T cells in Burkitt lymphoma. Clones were sequenced by immunoSEQ multiplex PCR, and TCRdb holds only the in-frame ones, with some missing. The table has over a thousand clones, under 20% seen once. The sequenced sample consisted of tumor tissue. These receptors were taken from a human donor with Burkitt lymphoma. CDR3s include the opening cysteine and the closing phenylalanine or tryptophan. Each record gives: clone size, V gene, J gene, D gene, CDR3 protein, CDR3 DNA. D genes are given only for firm matches. Size values are once, few and many counts, or a class for expanded clones, and some rows have none.

abundance: few
v_gene: TRBV14
j_gene: TRBJ2-1
d_gene: .
CDR3aa: CASSQGRNNEQFF
CDR3nt: TGTGCCAGCAGCCAAGGCAGAAACAATGAGCAGTTCTTC

abundance: .
v_gene: TRBV7-2
j_gene: TRBJ1-2
d_gene: TRBD1
CDR3aa: CASIFRTGNLRYRGYTF
CDR3nt: TGTGCCAGCATCTTCAGGACAGGGAACCTGAGGTACCGTGGCTACACCTTC

abundance: .
v_gene: TRBV5-1
j_gene: TRBJ2-1
d_gene: .
CDR3aa: CASSFEISVYSDEQFF
CDR3nt: TGCGCCAGCAGCTTTGAAATTAGCGTTTATAGCGATGAGCAGTTCTTC

abundance: .
v_gene: TRBV7-2
j_gene: TRBJ2-7
d_gene: .
CDR3aa: CASGILVREQYF
CDR3nt: TGTGCCAGCGGCATACTAGTACGCGAGCAGTACTTC

abundance: .
v_gene: TRBV19
j_gene: TRBJ1-1
d_gene: .
CDR3aa: CASSKYTEAFF
CDR3nt: TGTGCCAGTAGTAAATACACTGAAGCTTTCTTT

abundance: .
v_gene: TRBV18
j_gene: TRBJ2-1
d_gene: .
CDR3aa: CASSPFPAYNEQFF
CDR3nt: TGTGCCAGCTCACCATTCCCCGCTTACAATGAGCAGTTCTTC

abundance: .
v_gene: TRBV6-5
j_gene: TRBJ1-3
d_gene: .
CDR3aa: CASSGDTFSGNTIYF
CDR3nt: TGTGCCAGCAGTGGGGACACCTTCTCTGGAAACACCATATATTTT

abundance: .
v_gene: TRBV9
j_gene: TRBJ2-7
d_gene: .
CDR3aa: CASSVEGTYEQYF
CDR3nt: TGTGCCAGCAGCGTAGAGGGGACCTACGAGCAGTACTTC

abundance: few
v_gene: TRBV5-1
j_gene: TRBJ2-1
d_gene: TRBD2
CDR3aa: CASSGGLAGLPDYNEQFF
CDR3nt: TGCGCCAGCAGCGGGGGACTAGCGGGCCTTCCTGACTACAATGAGCAGTTCTTC

abundance: .
v_gene: TRBV5-1
j_gene: TRBJ1-5
d_gene: TRBD1
CDR3aa: CASSLGQGSNQPQHF
CDR3nt: TGCGCCAGCAGCTTGGGACAGGGATCGAATCAGCCCCAGCATTTT

abundance: large
v_gene: TRBV7-9
j_gene: TRBJ1-4
d_gene: TRBD1
CDR3aa: CASSLEYGTGLNEKLFF
CDR3nt: TGTGCCAGCAGCTTAGAATACGGGACAGGGCTCAATGAAAAACTGTTTTTT

abundance: large
v_gene: TRBV25-1
j_gene: TRBJ1-2
d_gene: TRBD1
CDR3aa: CASKGTGGSGGYGYTF
CDR3nt: TGTGCCAGCAAAGGGACAGGGGGATCCGGCGGCTATGGCTACACCTTC

abundance: .
v_gene: TRBV28
j_gene: TRBJ1-1
d_gene: TRBD1
CDR3aa: CASSLQGARAFF
CDR3nt: TGTGCCAGCAGTTTGCAGGGGGCGCGAGCTTTCTTT

abundance: few
v_gene: TRBV15
j_gene: TRBJ2-3
d_gene: .
CDR3aa: CATSPGTRLYWVGTDTQYF
CDR3nt: TGTGCCACCAGCCCGGGGACTCGGCTCTATTGGGTCGGCACAGATACGCAGTATTTT

abundance: few
v_gene: TRBV30
j_gene: TRBJ1-5
d_gene: TRBD1
CDR3aa: CAWSVGQGVRSYSNQPQHF
CDR3nt: TGTGCCTGGAGTGTAGGTCAGGGGGTTAGAAGCTATAGCAATCAGCCCCAGCATTTT

abundance: .
v_gene: TRBV21-1
j_gene: TRBJ1-1
d_gene: .
CDR3aa: CASSPAGNTEAFF
CDR3nt: TGTGCCAGCAGCCCCGCAGGGAACACTGAAGCTTTCTTT

abundance: .
v_gene: TRBV10-2
j_gene: TRBJ1-1
d_gene: .
CDR3aa: CASSERYGEAFF
CDR3nt: TGCGCCAGCAGTGAGCGGTACGGTGAAGCTTTCTTT

abundance: .
v_gene: TRBV23-1
j_gene: TRBJ2-7
d_gene: TRBD1
CDR3aa: CASSQSGQGYEQYF
CDR3nt: TGCGCCAGCAGTCAATCGGGACAGGGCTACGAGCAGTACTTC

abundance: few
v_gene: TRBV7-8
j_gene: TRBJ1-1
d_gene: .
CDR3aa: CASSLGAAKAFF
CDR3nt: TGTGCCAGCAGCTTAGGGGCAGCTAAAGCTTTCTTT

abundance: .
v_gene: TRBV30
j_gene: TRBJ2-7
d_gene: .
CDR3aa: CAWISKPDEQYF
CDR3nt: TGTGCCTGGATAAGCAAGCCCGACGAGCAGTACTTC

abundance: .
v_gene: TRBV28
j_gene: TRBJ2-2
d_gene: .
CDR3aa: CASSLFQGPNTGELFF
CDR3nt: TGTGCCAGCAGTTTATTCCAGGGGCCGAACACCGGGGAGCTGTTTTTT

abundance: .
v_gene: TRBV4-3
j_gene: TRBJ2-1
d_gene: TRBD2
CDR3aa: CASSFQRGNEQFF
CDR3nt: TGCGCCAGCAGCTTTCAGCGGGGGAATGAGCAGTTCTTC

abundance: .
v_gene: TRBV27
j_gene: TRBJ2-1
d_gene: .
CDR3aa: CASSLSITGNEQFF
CDR3nt: TGTGCCAGCAGTTTATCGATAACAGGGAATGAGCAGTTCTTC

abundance: .
v_gene: TRBV5-5
j_gene: TRBJ1-4
d_gene: .
CDR3aa: CASSLEGQGPRKLFF
CDR3nt: TGTGCCAGCAGCTTGGAGGGTCAGGGGCCTCGAAAACTGTTTTTT

abundance: large
v_gene: TRBV4-1
j_gene: TRBJ1-5
d_gene: .
CDR3aa: CASSQASRQGERSGNQPQHF
CDR3nt: TGCGCCAGCAGCCAAGCTAGTCGCCAGGGTGAAAGATCTGGCAATCAGCCCCAGCATTTT

abundance: few
v_gene: TRBV6-4
j_gene: TRBJ1-2
d_gene: TRBD1
CDR3aa: CASSETGGSGYGYTF
CDR3nt: TGTGCCAGCAGTGAGACAGGGGGCTCGGGCTATGGCTACACCTTC

abundance: few
v_gene: TRBV13
j_gene: TRBJ2-5
d_gene: .
CDR3aa: CASSLEDETQYF
CDR3nt: TGTGCCAGCAGCTTAGAGGACGAGACCCAGTACTTC

abundance: .
v_gene: TRBV29-1
j_gene: TRBJ1-2
d_gene: TRBD1
CDR3aa: CSVGGQDYGYTF
CDR3nt: TGCAGCGTTGGCGGACAGGACTATGGCTACACCTTC

abundance: .
v_gene: TRBV13
j_gene: TRBJ1-4
d_gene: .
CDR3aa: CASSLGQDPEKLFF
CDR3nt: TGTGCCAGCAGCTTAGGACAGGACCCAGAAAAACTGTTTTTT

abundance: .
v_gene: TRBV7-9
j_gene: TRBJ1-1
d_gene: .
CDR3aa: CASSLGRNPWNTEAFF
CDR3nt: TGTGCCAGCAGCTTAGGCCGGAACCCTTGGAACACTGAAGCTTTCTTT

abundance: large
v_gene: TRBV7-9
j_gene: TRBJ2-7
d_gene: TRBD1
CDR3aa: CASSLADRASYEQYF
CDR3nt: TGTGCCAGCAGCTTAGCCGACAGGGCATCCTACGAGCAGTACTTC

abundance: .
v_gene: TRBV18
j_gene: TRBJ2-7
d_gene: .
CDR3aa: CASSPPKVSGEQYF
CDR3nt: TGTGCCAGCTCACCACCAAAGGTTTCGGGCGAGCAGTACTTC

abundance: few
v_gene: TRBV9
j_gene: TRBJ2-5
d_gene: TRBD2
CDR3aa: CASSPGGGYQETQYF
CDR3nt: TGTGCCAGCTCACCGGGGGGTGGGTACCAAGAGACCCAGTACTTC

abundance: .
v_gene: TRBV7-9
j_gene: TRBJ1-6
d_gene: .
CDR3aa: CASSLEASPSYNSPLHF
CDR3nt: TGTGCCAGCAGCTTAGAAGCGAGCCCCTCCTATAATTCACCCCTCCACTTT

abundance: hyperexpanded
v_gene: TRBV7-6
j_gene: TRBJ1-4
d_gene: .
CDR3aa: CASSPGGGYNEKLFF
CDR3nt: TGTGCCAGCAGCCCGGGGGGGGGATACAATGAAAAACTGTTTTTT

abundance: few
v_gene: TRBV27
j_gene: TRBJ2-6
d_gene: .
CDR3aa: CASSPTQRASSGANVLTF
CDR3nt: TGTGCCAGCAGCCCTACTCAAAGGGCGAGCTCTGGGGCCAACGTCCTGACTTTC

abundance: .
v_gene: TRBV11-2
j_gene: TRBJ2-6
d_gene: .
CDR3aa: CASSLLWMSYSGANVLTF
CDR3nt: TGTGCCAGCAGCTTATTATGGATGTCCTACTCTGGGGCCAACGTCCTGACTTTC

abundance: few
v_gene: TRBV6-5
j_gene: TRBJ1-2
d_gene: .
CDR3aa: CASSKQRRGYGYTF
CDR3nt: TGTGCCAGCAGTAAACAGCGGCGAGGCTATGGCTACACCTTC

abundance: .
v_gene: TRBV19
j_gene: TRBJ2-2
d_gene: .
CDR3aa: CASSIPVRGYTGELFF
CDR3nt: TGTGCCAGTAGTATTCCCGTGAGAGGGTACACCGGGGAGCTGTTTTTT

abundance: large
v_gene: TRBV4-2
j_gene: TRBJ2-5
d_gene: .
CDR3aa: CASSQEAGAEETQYF
CDR3nt: TGTGCCAGCAGCCAAGAGGCGGGGGCGGAAGAGACCCAGTACTTC

abundance: .
v_gene: TRBV7-2
j_gene: TRBJ2-5
d_gene: TRBD2
CDR3aa: CASSLFSGGTETQYF
CDR3nt: TGTGCCAGCAGCTTATTTTCGGGGGGGACGGAGACCCAGTACTTC

abundance: .
v_gene: TRBV6-5
j_gene: TRBJ1-1
d_gene: .
CDR3aa: CASSRSGAVNTEAFF
CDR3nt: TGTGCCAGCAGTCGTTCGGGGGCAGTGAACACTGAAGCTTTCTTT

abundance: few
v_gene: TRBV7-9
j_gene: TRBJ1-1
d_gene: .
CDR3aa: CASSEKRGSEAFF
CDR3nt: TGTGCCAGCAGCGAAAAGAGGGGGAGTGAAGCTTTCTTT

abundance: .
v_gene: TRBV19
j_gene: TRBJ1-2
d_gene: .
CDR3aa: CASSMGYGQGDYGYTF
CDR3nt: TGTGCCAGTAGTATGGGTTACGGTCAGGGAGATTATGGCTACACCTTC

abundance: .
v_gene: TRBV28
j_gene: TRBJ2-1
d_gene: TRBD2
CDR3aa: CASSLLVGWGGAYNEQFF
CDR3nt: TGTGCCAGCAGTTTATTGGTCGGGTGGGGGGGAGCCTACAATGAGCAGTTCTTC

abundance: large
v_gene: TRBV4-1
j_gene: TRBJ2-7
d_gene: .
CDR3aa: CASSQESGSLLYEQYF
CDR3nt: TGCGCCAGCAGCCAAGAATCAGGCTCACTTCTCTACGAGCAGTACTTC

abundance: .
v_gene: TRBV2
j_gene: TRBJ1-4
d_gene: TRBD1
CDR3aa: CASRGQATNEKLFF
CDR3nt: TGTGCCAGCAGGGGACAGGCAACTAATGAAAAACTGTTTTTT